The T cell receptor beta chain under discussion was sequenced for a study of blood T cell repertoires in COVID-19. TCRdb's table, derived via immunoSEQ multiplex PCR, lists solely in-frame clones and lacks some. Of approximately 180,000 clones listed, over 80% are singletons. V lost 7 bases, J lost 4 bases, and 6 bases stayed unmatched. CDR3 length: 13 residues. Germline CDR1 ENHRY, CDR2 SYGVKD. V and J are TRBV10-3 and TRBJ1-2, with TRBD1 identical over 7 bases. The source is a woman aged 45 to 65 with acute or convalescent COVID-19. The specimen sequenced was peripheral blood. This chain's CDR3 is CAITQGDPYGYTF. The CDR3 DNA reads as TGTGCCATCACCCAGGGGGACCCCTATGGCTACACCTTC.